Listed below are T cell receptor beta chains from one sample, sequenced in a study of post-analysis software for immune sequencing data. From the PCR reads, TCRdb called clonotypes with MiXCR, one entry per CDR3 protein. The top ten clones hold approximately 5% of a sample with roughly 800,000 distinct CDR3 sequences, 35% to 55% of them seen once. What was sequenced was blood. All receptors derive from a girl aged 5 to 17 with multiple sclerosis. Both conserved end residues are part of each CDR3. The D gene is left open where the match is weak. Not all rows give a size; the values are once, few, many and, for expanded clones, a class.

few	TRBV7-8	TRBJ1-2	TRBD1	CASSLTGTGVFNYGYTF	TGTGCCAGCAGCTTAACCGGGACAGGGGTTTTTAACTATGGCTACACCTTC
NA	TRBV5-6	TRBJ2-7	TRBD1	CASSPGTANSYEQYF	TGTGCCAGCAGCCCTGGGACAGCAAACTCCTACGAGCAGTACTTC
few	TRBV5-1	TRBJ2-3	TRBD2	CASSGGASGNVPDTQYF	TGCGCCAGCAGCGGCGGGGCTAGCGGGAATGTCCCAGATACGCAGTATTTT
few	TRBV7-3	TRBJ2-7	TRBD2	CASSLGGDGADEQYF	TGTGCCAGCAGCTTAGGGGGGGACGGAGCTGACGAGCAGTACTTC
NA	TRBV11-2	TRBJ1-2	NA	CASSPGRSAYGYTF	TGTGCCAGCAGCCCAGGACGGTCCGCCTATGGCTACACCTTC
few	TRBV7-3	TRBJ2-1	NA	CASSLRGTSSYNEQFF	TGTGCCAGCAGCTTAAGGGGTACGAGCTCCTACAATGAGCAGTTCTTC
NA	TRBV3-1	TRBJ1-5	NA	CASSPGVGGQPQHF	TGTGCCAGCAGCCCAGGAGTTGGGGGGCAGCCCCAGCATTTT
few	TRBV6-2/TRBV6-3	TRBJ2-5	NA	CASSLRESKQYF	TGTGCCAGCAGCCTCCGGGAGTCTAAGCAGTACTTC
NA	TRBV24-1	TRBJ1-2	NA	CATSDSHYPGYTF	TGTGCCACCAGTGATTCTCACTACCCAGGCTACACCTTC
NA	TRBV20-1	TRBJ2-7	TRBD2	CSASGRESYEQYF	TGCAGTGCTAGCGGGAGGGAATCCTACGAGCAGTACTTC
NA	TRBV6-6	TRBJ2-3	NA	CASSYYVSQYF	TGTGCCAGCAGTTACTATGTGAGCCAGTATTTT
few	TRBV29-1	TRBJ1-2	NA	CSVERGFGGYTF	TGCAGCGTTGAAAGAGGGTTCGGTGGCTACACCTTC
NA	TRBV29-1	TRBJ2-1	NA	CSGGGNHEQFF	TGCAGCGGGGGTGGGAATCATGAGCAGTTCTTC